Shown below are 16 T cell receptor delta chains from a single sample sequenced in a study of γδ T cells in repeated Plasmodium falciparum infection. TCRdb re-called the multiplex PCR reads through CATT. Here the sample spans some 50,000 delta-chain clones, 1.5% to 2% being singletons. Bulk repertoires came from Vgamma9/Vdelta2+ or Vdelta2-negative gammadelta T cells flow-sorted from PBMC. The sample taken for sequencing was gamma-delta T cells from blood. Receptors were obtained from a pool of human donors (malaria-infected and uninfected, not separated).

As regards this clone: This DNA's translation differs at residue 12 from TCRdb's protein, which comes from a much larger clone; a read error is likely, and the protein shown is translated from the DNA. The CDR3 spells CALGEVFLRFWEKLYTDKLIF. The CDR3 DNA reads TGTGCTCTTGGGGAGGTCTTCCTACGATTCTGGGAGAAACTGTACACCGATAAACTCATCTTT. The chain is built from TRDV1 and TRDJ1, with 8 bases identical to TRDD2. TCRdb does not report a J gene; here it was assigned by matching the DNA to germline references. CDR3 length: 21 amino acids. Trimming at V came to 3 bases and at J to 0 bases, leaving 21 bases not matched to a gene. The V gene's germline CDR1 is TSWWSYY and CDR2 QGS.

The chain is built from TRDV1 and TRDJ1; 12 positions match TRDD3. Germline matching of the DNA provided the J gene here, since TCRdb leaves it blank. CDR1 and CDR2 (germline): TSWWSYY, QGS. J gave up 3 bases and V 3 bases, and 29 bases lay outside the gene matches. CDR3 length: 24 residues. The CDR3: CALGDFPLFGGAGLNWGIPDKLIF. In DNA, the CDR3 is TGTGCTCTTGGGGACTTTCCACTTTTCGGGGGGGCAGGCCTTAACTGGGGGATACCCGATAAACTCATCTTT.

This clone was picked up a small number of times. This DNA's translation and the protein TCRdb lists, from a much larger clone, do not match at residues 19 and 20, likely due to a read error; the protein shown is translated from the DNA. The J gene is TRDJ1, the V gene TRDV1, with 13 bases lining up with TRDD3. The CDR3 is 24 amino acids. Germline lookup yields CDR1 TSWWSYY and CDR2 QGS. The junction had 32 bases not matched to a gene; V was cut back by 0 bases and J by 10 bases. Here the CDR3 reads CALGELVPSYKLASTGGYVVTLIF. CDR3 bases: TGTGCTCTTGGGGAACTAGTCCCTAGCTATAAGCTAGCATCGACTGGGGGATACGTTGTAACACTCATCTTT.

This clone turned up a few times. A read error likely explains why the TCRdb protein, taken from a much larger clone, differs from this DNA's translation at residue 16; the protein shown is translated from the DNA. The chain is built from TRDV3 and TRDJ1; TRDD3 matches 11 bases. The CDR3 length is 19 residues. CDR1 and CDR2 (germline): TVYSNPD, GDNSRS (reference sequence). The CDR3: CAFRLPLCTGGYPTDELIF. CDR3 DNA: TGTGCCTTTCGCCTTCCCCTATGTACTGGGGGATATCCGACCGATGAACTCATCTTT.

To note about this clone: A read error likely explains why the TCRdb protein, taken from a much larger clone, differs from this DNA's translation at residue 6; the protein shown is translated from the DNA. The genes are TRDV1 and TRDJ1, with TRDD3 matching 10 bases. The J gene comes from matching the DNA to germline here; TCRdb lacks it. Germline assignment: CDR1 TSWWSYY and CDR2 QGS. Trimming cost V 3 bases and J 0 bases; bases outside gene matches: 16. CDR3 length: 20 residues. The CDR3 region is CALGDAFPSGGIRHTDKLIF. CDR3 in DNA: TGTGCTCTTGGGGACGCCTTCCCTTCCGGGGGGATACGGCACACCGATAAACTCATCTTT.

As to this clone: This may stem from a read error, because a much larger clone lies one nucleotide away. This chain connects TRDV1 to TRDJ1; 8 nucleotides align to TRDD3. No J gene was available from TCRdb, and it was assigned here by a germline match of the DNA. The CDR3 length is 19 residues. Losses at the gene ends were 9 bases for V and 2 bases for J; bases not matched to a gene: 23. CDR1 TSWWSYY and CDR2 QGS come from the germline V gene. In DNA, the CDR3 is TGTGCTCTAGGGAAAAATCCGGGGGATAAAATGGGAAGAACCGATAAACTCATCTTT. Protein product: CALGKNPGDKMGRTDKLIF.

In this sample, this clone turned up many times. This chain joins TRDV2 and TRDJ1, with 12 nucleotides matching TRDD3. Because TCRdb records no J gene, it was assigned here through a match of the DNA to germline. Per the germline V gene, CDR1 is GEAIGNYY and CDR2 is EKD. With V trimmed by 1 base and J by 3 bases, 14 bases remained unmatched. CDR3 length equals 19 residues. The CDR3 spells CACDTVAGGYAKYPDKLIF. CDR3 nucleotide sequence: TGTGCCTGTGACACTGTGGCTGGGGGATACGCAAAATACCCCGATAAACTCATCTTT.

Only a few counts were recorded for this clone. TCRdb pairs this DNA with a much larger clone's protein that differs at residue 11, likely a read error; the protein shown was translated from the DNA. This chain uses TRDV1 with TRDJ1; tentative D call: TRDD2 (5 bases). Germline matching of the DNA provided the J gene here, since TCRdb leaves it blank. V was clipped by 0 bases and J by 0 bases, with 23 bases between them. The V gene's germline CDR1 is TSWWSYY and CDR2 QGS. The CDR3 spans 20 residues. The CDR3 loop reads CALGELSLRARDDDTDKLIF. CDR3 bases: TGTGCTCTTGGGGAACTTTCCTTACGTGCCCGAGACGACGACACCGATAAACTCATCTTT.

This clone showed up just a few times. TCRdb has a much larger clone's protein, which differs at residue 14 from the translation of this DNA, likely because of a read error; what is shown is the protein translated from the DNA. CDR3 in DNA: TGTGCCTTTATACCCCGACACTGGGGGAGCGAAGAGGATAGACTCATCTTT. It yields the protein CAFIPRHWGSEEDRLIF. The chain is built from TRDV3 and TRDJ1, with TRDD3 matching over 9 bases. The V gene's germline CDR1 is TVYSNPD and CDR2 GDNSRS (reference sequence). The CDR3 has 17 residues.

As regards this clone: A far bigger clonotype differs at one base, so this is likely a read error. Other DNA sequences in the sample encode the same CDR3. The chain carries TRDV3 and TRDJ1; possible D gene TRDD3, 7 bases. TCRdb is silent on the J gene; assignment here came from matching the DNA to germline. Per germline, CDR1 TVYSNPD and CDR2 GDNSRS (reference sequence). Trimming removed 0 bases at V and 0 bases at J, with 32 bases between. This CDR3 spans 21 amino acids. CDR3 nucleotides: TGTGCCTTTAGAGCACCTTCCCCCCTGGGGGCCATATGGGCGTACACCGATAAACTCATCTTT. Amino acids: CAFRAPSPLGAIWAYTDKLIF. The full variable domain, with the rest looked up from reference TRDV3 and TRDJ1, is CDKVTQSSPDQTVASGSEVVLLCTYDTVYSNPDLFWYRIRPDYSFQFVFYGDNSRSEGADFTQGRFSVKHILTQKAFHLVISPVRTEDSATYYCAFRAPSPLGAIWAYTDKLIFGKGTRVTVEP.

This clone was detected a few times. A far larger clone lies a single base away; this is likely a read error. Other nucleotide sequences in the sample specify the same CDR3. The chain has TRDV1 and TRDJ2; 10 bases match TRDD3. The J gene comes from matching the DNA to germline here; TCRdb lacks it. The germline gives CDR1 TSWWSYY, CDR2 QGS. This CDR3 is 21 amino acids long. CDR3: CALGEPLSSYDWGIRTAQLFF. In nucleotides, the CDR3 is TGTGCTCTTGGGGAACCCCTCTCTTCCTACGACTGGGGGATTCGGACAGCGCAACTCTTCTTT.

About this clone itself: A read error likely explains this, since a far larger clone differs by one base. The sample holds other DNA sequences that translate to the same CDR3. The chain couples TRDV1 to TRDJ1, with 12 bases identical to TRDD3. Since TCRdb gives no J gene, matching the DNA to germline was used here to assign it. The CDR3 spans 28 residues. Per germline, CDR1 TSWWSYY and CDR2 QGS. The CDR3 region is CALGELGPTAYWGIPRNLLNPRADKLIF. In DNA, the CDR3 is TGTGCCCTTGGGGAACTAGGGCCTACTGCCTACTGGGGGATACCCCGTAATCTGCTAAATCCGAGGGCCGATAAACTCATCTTT.

Regarding this clone: The protein held in TCRdb is that of a much larger clone and does not match this DNA's translation at residue 5, likely because of a read error; the protein shown is translated from the DNA. The rearrangement joins TRDV1 to TRDJ1; D unresolved. Trimming shortened V by 4 bases and J by 0 bases, and 24 bases separated the two germline ends. The CDR3 sequence is 19 residues long. Germline-derived CDR1 and CDR2 are TSWWSYY and QGS. The CDR3 loop reads CALGGLPEPGSGYTDKLIF. The CDR3 coding sequence is TGTGCTCTTGGGGGACTACCCGAACCGGGGTCCGGGTACACCGATAAACTCATCTTT.

The table lists this clone with a few counts. With a much larger clone just one base away, this may be a read error. The V gene corresponds to TRDV1; no J gene was called; the table's D call, TRDD3, was not checked against the DNA. The CDR3 runs 15 residues. Per the germline V gene, CDR1 is TSWWSYY and CDR2 is QGS. CDR3 nucleotide sequence: TGTGCTATTGGGGAACTACCCTTCTGGCCCGATAAACTCACCTTT. This codes for CAIGELPFWPDKLTF.

This clone showed up just a few times. TCRdb assigns this DNA the protein of a much larger clone, which departs from its translation at residue 16; this likely reflects a read error, and the protein shown comes from translating the DNA. The J gene is TRDJ1, the V gene TRDV2, with TRDD3 identical over 13 bases. TCRdb supplies no J gene; here it was assigned by aligning the nucleotide sequence to germline. Looked up from germline, CDR1 is GEAIGNYY and CDR2 is EKD. The CDR3 contains 21 residues. V was pared by 3 bases and J by 3 bases, with 21 bases of the junction left unmatched. Here the CDR3 DNA reads TGTGCCTGTGACTCCGTTTTAATGGGTACTGGGGGATACGCCCACGCCGATAAACTCATCTTT. Translating it yields CACDSVLMGTGGYAHADKLIF.

This clone was detected many times. TCRdb assigns this DNA the protein of a much larger clone, which departs from its translation at residue 3; this likely reflects a read error, and the protein shown comes from translating the DNA. V gene TRDV3 combines with J gene TRDJ1; D perhaps matches TRDD3 (5 bases). The V and J ends lost 4 bases and 2 bases respectively, with 20 bases between them. Germline loops: CDR1 TVYSNPD, CDR2 GDNSRS (reference sequence). This CDR3 region has 15 residues. The CDR3 region is CASPAGTKGTDKLIF. CDR3 nucleotides: TGTGCCTCGCCGGCGGGGACCAAGGGGACCGATAAACTCATCTTT.